These 17 T cell receptor beta chains were sequenced from one sample in a study of neurological immune-mediated disorders. TCRdb re-derived calls from the 5' RACE reads in MiXCR, one entry per CDR3 protein. The sample consists of 55,000 to 75,000 distinct CDR3 sequences, roughly 13% of them appearing once. Sequencing was done on a sample of PBMCs. These receptors originate from a woman aged 60-75 years with HTLV-1-associated myelopathy (HAM/TSP).

Many counts were recorded for this clonotype. This chain connects TRBV5-1 to TRBJ1-1; possibly TRBD1 for D (6 bases). The V end lost 4 bases, the J end lost 4 bases, and 8 bases lay between the germline ends. The CDR3 is 12 residues long. Germline CDR1 reads SGHRS; CDR2 reads YFSETQ. CDR3 in amino acids: CASSPQGTEAFF. The CDR3 nucleotides are TGCGCCAGCAGCCCACAGGGCACTGAAGCTTTCTTT.

This clonotype was observed many times. This chain joins TRBV7-9 and TRBJ2-5; 7 nucleotides align to TRBD1. The CDR3 is 14 amino acids. Germline V gene lookup returns CDR1 SEHNR and CDR2 FQNEAQ (reference sequence). V lost 0 bases and J lost 5; bases outside the gene matches: 3. The CDR3 bases are TGTGCCAGCAGCTTAGCCGGGACAGTTGAGACCCAGTACTTC. This translates into CASSLAGTVETQYF.

This clonotype was counted at least ten times. The genes are TRBV3-1 and TRBJ2-7; D may be TRBD1 or TRBD2 (5 bases each). This CDR3 comprises 18 residues. V shed 7 bases and J shed 0 bases, with 25 bases lying between them. Looked up from germline, CDR1 is LGHDT and CDR2 is YNNKEL (reference sequence). CDR3 amino acids: CASTSAVRGENHSYEQYF. The CDR3 DNA reads TGTGCCAGCACTTCAGCCGTAAGGGGAGAAAATCACTCCTACGAGCAGTACTTC.

The chain has TRBV14 and TRBJ1-2; 8 bases fit TRBD1. With 5 bases clipped from V and 0 bases from J, the junction kept 5 bases outside the gene matches. Germline values: CDR1 SGHDN, CDR2 FVKESK. This CDR3 region has 15 residues. CDR3 in DNA: TGTGCCAGCAGCTCGCTGGACAGGGCTAACTATGGCTACACCTTC. Residues: CASSSLDRANYGYTF.

This clonotype was counted at least ten times. V gene TRBV4-1 combines with J gene TRBJ1-1; D is uncertain. The CDR3 covers 15 residues. Looked up from germline, CDR1 is MGHRA and CDR2 is YSYEKL. V shed 0 bases and J shed 1 base, with 9 bases lying between them. CDR3 sequence reads: CASSQEYGGNTEAFF. Written as DNA, the CDR3 is TGCGCCAGCAGCCAAGAGTACGGAGGGAACACTGAAGCTTTCTTT.

This clonotype has at least ten counts. This CDR3 reads CASSYRDRDEQYF. In nucleotides, the CDR3 is TGTGCCAGCAGTTACAGGGATCGGGACGAGCAGTACTTC. V usage is TRBV6-5 and J usage is TRBJ2-7; D gene uncertain. Trimming cost V 2 bases and J 5 bases, with 10 bases left between them. The CDR3 runs 13 residues. Germline V lookup: CDR1 MNHEY, CDR2 SVGAGI.

The table lists this clonotype with many counts. The chain combines TRBV20-1 with TRBJ2-3, with 12 bases fitting TRBD2. The CDR3 is 15 residues long. V trimming: 7 bases; J trimming: 0 bases; junction bases outside the gene matches: 5. Germline V gene sequence: CDR1 DFQATT, CDR2 SNEGSKA (reference sequence). DNA for the CDR3: TGCAGTGTCCGGACTAGCGGGAAAAGCACAGATACGCAGTATTTT. It is translated as CSVRTSGKSTDTQYF.

This clonotype is medium-sized. V usage is TRBV7-2 and J usage is TRBJ2-2; the D gene is possibly TRBD1 (5 bases). CDR3 length equals 16 residues. CDR1 SGHTA and CDR2 FQGNSA come from the germline V gene. Trimming shortened V by 0 bases and J by 6 bases, and 14 bases separated the two germline ends. The CDR3 DNA reads TGTGCCAGCAGCTTAGCTTCGGTAGGGGTGGCCGGGGAGCTGTTTTTT. Its protein product is CASSLASVGVAGELFF.

This clonotype occurred many times. The gene calls are TRBV7-8 and TRBJ2-7; D may be TRBD1 (6 bases). The CDR3 is made up of 14 amino acids. Deletions cut 4 bases from V and 2 bases from J, with 12 bases between. Per the germline V gene, CDR1 is SGHVS and CDR2 is FQNEAQ. This CDR3 reads CASSSRTVPYEQYF. The CDR3 DNA follows: TGTGCCAGCAGCTCACGGACAGTACCCTACGAGCAGTACTTC.

Ten or more counts support this clonotype. This chain connects TRBV1 to TRBJ1-1; TRBD1 was called by the table and not checked on the DNA. TRBV1 is reported as a pseudogene. This CDR3 contains 13 residues. CDR3 in DNA: TGCACCAGCAGCCACGGCCTCAGGGTTGAAGCTTTCTTT. Its protein is CTSSHGLRVEAFF.

This clonotype was seen at least ten times. The chain recombines TRBV5-6 with TRBJ2-7; no definite D call. Trimming cost V 1 base and J 6 bases, with 8 bases left between them. This CDR3 has 12 amino acids. Germline V gene data show CDR1 as SGHDT and CDR2 as YYEEEE. CDR3 in amino acids: CASSLPLGEQYF. In nucleotides, the CDR3 is TGTGCCAGCAGCTTGCCCTTGGGCGAGCAGTACTTC.

This clonotype showed up many times. The chain joins TRBV20-1 to TRBJ2-3; D is possibly TRBD1 (6 bases). This CDR3 spans 15 amino acids. V gave up 0 bases and J gave up 1 base, with 11 bases separating them. Germline V gives CDR1 DFQATT, CDR2 SNEGSKA (reference sequence). CDR3: CSARDRYRGTDTQYF. In nucleotides, the CDR3 is TGCAGTGCTAGAGATCGTTACAGGGGCACAGATACGCAGTATTTT.

This clonotype was detected only once. This chain connects TRBV10-3 to TRBJ2-7; a possible D gene is TRBD2 (5 bases). Deletions cut 8 bases from V and 3 bases from J, with 8 bases between. Germline values: CDR1 ENHRY, CDR2 SYGVKD. The CDR3 is made up of 11 amino acids. CDR3 DNA sequence: TGTGCCATCGGAGGAAGCTACGAGCAGTACTTC. Residues: CAIGGSYEQYF.

Many counts were recorded for this clonotype. This chain uses TRBV5-1 with TRBJ2-7; D possibly corresponds to TRBD2 (6 bases). This CDR3 comprises 14 residues. The germline CDR1 and CDR2 sequences are SGHRS and YFSETQ. Trimming left V 3 bases short and J 0 bases short, with 10 bases between. The CDR3 reads CASSSGTGSYEQYF. The CDR3 DNA sequence: TGCGCCAGCAGCTCCGGGACTGGCTCCTACGAGCAGTACTTC.

In its sample, this clonotype was seen a few times. The CDR3 sequence is CASSRTGSTEAFF. For the CDR3, the DNA is TGTGCCAGCAGTCGGACAGGGAGCACTGAAGCTTTCTTT. V usage is TRBV7-6 and J usage is TRBJ1-1, with 8 bases lining up with TRBD1. This CDR3 spans 13 amino acids. The germline gives CDR1 SGHVS, CDR2 FNYEAQ. V lost 6 bases to trimming and J lost 4 bases; unmatched junction nucleotides: 4.

This clonotype was counted at least ten times. This chain links TRBV12-3 or TRBV12-4 with TRBJ2-5, with TRBD2 matching 14 bases. The CDR3 consists of 17 residues. Trimming removed 5 bases from V and 5 bases from J; junction bases left unmatched: 10. The CDR3 reads CASSDRLAGGPWETQYF. The CDR3 coding sequence is TGTGCCAGCAGTGATAGACTAGCGGGAGGGCCTTGGGAGACCCAGTACTTC.

This clonotype was counted many times. The gene calls are TRBV3-1 and TRBJ2-1; D gene uncertain. From germline, CDR1 is LGHDT and CDR2 YNNKEL (reference sequence). V was trimmed by 3 bases and J by 5 bases, leaving 8 bases between them. There are 13 residues in the CDR3. CDR3 in DNA: TGTGCCAGCAGCCAGATGTCCCACAATGAGCAGTTCTTC. Its protein is CASSQMSHNEQFF.